This T cell receptor (beta chain) was identified during a study of T-cell reconstitution after alpha-beta-depleted transplantation in children. This CDR3 region has 15 residues. Germline V lookup: CDR1 LGHNA, CDR2 YSLEER. V gave up 5 bases and J gave up 7 bases; unmatched junction bases: 7. Using unique molecular identifiers, the investigators prepared the TCRbeta library. In TCRdb, the PCR reads were re-called with MiXCR into one record per CDR3 protein. The sample has 200,000 to 250,000 distinct CDR3 sequences, 8% to 9.5% seen once. The starting material was PBMCs from the stem cell graft donor, obtained from the stem cell graft. The chain recombines TRBV4-3 with TRBJ1-6; 8 bases align to TRBD1. This clonotype originated in a human donor who donated a stem cell graft to a child with acute lymphoblastic leukemia. CDR3 protein: CASSDGQGGNSPLHF. CDR3 nucleotides: TGCGCCAGCAGCGACGGACAGGGCGGAAATTCACCCCTCCACTTT.